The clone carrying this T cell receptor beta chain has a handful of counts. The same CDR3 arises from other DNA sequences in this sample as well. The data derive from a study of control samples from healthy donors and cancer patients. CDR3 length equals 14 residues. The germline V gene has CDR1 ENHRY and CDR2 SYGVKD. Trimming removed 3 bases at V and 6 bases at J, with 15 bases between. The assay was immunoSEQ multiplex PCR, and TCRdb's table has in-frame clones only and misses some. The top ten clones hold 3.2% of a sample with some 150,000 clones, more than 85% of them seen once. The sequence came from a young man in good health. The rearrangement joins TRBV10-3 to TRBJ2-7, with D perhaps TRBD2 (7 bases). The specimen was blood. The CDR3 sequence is CAISEGGGGSEQYF. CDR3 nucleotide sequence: TGTGCCATCAGTGAAGGGGGGGGAGGGAGCGAGCAGTACTTC.